This T cell receptor (beta chain) was documented in a study of blood T cell repertoires in COVID-19. Across the whole study: Samples came from the United States, Italy and Spain, spanning acute and convalescent COVID-19.

This CDR3 spans 13 amino acids. Germline V gene sequence: CDR1 KGHSH, CDR2 LQKENI. Between the trimmed V and J ends, which lost 1 base and 5 bases, there was a span of 9 bases. TCRdb's table, derived via immunoSEQ multiplex PCR, lists solely in-frame clones and lacks some. The data show over 140,000 clones, 75% to 85% seen once. V usage is TRBV18 and J usage is TRBJ2-7, with a possible D match to TRBD1 (6 bases). The sample comprised peripheral blood. The sequence was collected from a woman at least 80 years old with active or convalescent COVID-19. The CDR3: CASSPRNRDEQYF. The DNA of the CDR3 is TGTGCCAGCTCACCACGCAACAGGGACGAGCAGTACTTC.